This entry lists 10 T cell receptor beta chains sequenced from one sample in a study of cytomegalovirus exposure and HLA in healthy donors. With 60 Vbeta and 13 Jbeta primers, the PCR was carried out. Some clones are missing from TCRdb's copy, which holds only in-frame ones; the method was immunoSEQ multiplex PCR. The data hold 100,000 to 150,000 clones, with 75% to 90% observed a single time. Material: PBMCs. Receptors were obtained from a man aged 35 to 55 in good health and CMV-seronegative.

The rearrangement links TRBV28 to TRBJ2-2, with TRBD1 matching 8 bases. There are 14 residues in the CDR3. J lost 1 base, V lost 10 bases, and 5 bases had no gene match. Germline CDR1 is MDHEN and CDR2 is SYDVKM. The CDR3 DNA follows: TGTGCCACCAGGACAGGGCAGAACACCGGGGAGCTGTTTTTT. Translation gives CATRTGQNTGELFF.

Regarding this clone: This same CDR3 is encoded by further DNA sequences in the sample. V gene TRBV9 combines with J gene TRBJ1-2; TRBD1 agrees at 10 bases. V lost 3 bases and J lost 6; bases outside the gene matches: 2. Germline V gene data show CDR1 as SGDLS and CDR2 as YYNGEE. The CDR3 runs 13 residues. This CDR3 reads CASSADRGDGYTF. The CDR3 DNA reads TGTGCCAGCAGCGCGGACAGGGGGGATGGCTACACCTTC.

The J gene is TRBJ2-1, the V gene TRBV7-2; 10 bases align to TRBD2. CDR1 and CDR2 (germline): SGHTA, FQGNSA. CDR3 length: 15 amino acids. Germline trimming cut 5 bases from V and 4 bases from J; bases unmatched to any gene: 5. In DNA, the CDR3 is TGTGCCAGCAGCAGATGGACTAGCGGTTACAATGAGCAGTTCTTC. Translated, it gives CASSRWTSGYNEQFF.

This rearrangement joins TRBV9 to TRBJ1-3; 7 bases map to TRBD1. CDR1 and CDR2 (germline): SGDLS, YYNGEE. The CDR3 is 15 residues long. V shed 3 bases, J shed 0 bases, and the junction held 3 bases outside the gene matches. The CDR3 bases are TGTGCCAGCAGCGATGCAGGGGGCTCTGGAAACACCATATATTTT. Translation gives CASSDAGGSGNTIYF.

The sample holds a few counts of this clone. The chain links TRBV4-1 to TRBJ2-4; 9 nucleotides line up with TRBD1. Germline V lookup: CDR1 MGHRA, CDR2 YSYEKL. Trimming at V came to 0 bases and at J to 1 base, leaving 10 bases not matched to a gene. The CDR3 loop spans 19 amino acids. CDR3 amino acids: CASSQDRGQGGGAKNIQYF. The CDR3 DNA is TGCGCCAGCAGCCAAGATAGGGGACAGGGAGGGGGGGCCAAAAACATTCAGTACTTC.

CDR3 in amino acids: CASSTSGGRYSNQPQHF. Written as DNA, the CDR3 is TGTGCCAGCAGCACCTCAGGGGGCCGATATAGCAATCAGCCCCAGCATTTT. This chain links TRBV5-6 with TRBJ1-5; 8 nucleotides align to TRBD1. CDR3 length: 17 amino acids. The junction had 9 bases not matched to a gene; V was cut back by 4 bases and J by 0 bases. Germline values: CDR1 SGHDT, CDR2 YYEEEE.

The chain combines TRBV5-5 with TRBJ2-7, with D possibly being TRBD1 (6 bases). The CDR3 consists of 12 residues. V was cut by 3 bases and J by 6 bases, with 10 bases left in between. Germline CDR1 is SGHKS and CDR2 is YYEKEE (reference sequence). CDR3 sequence reads: CASSSRQAEQYF. The CDR3 region has the DNA TGTGCCAGCAGCTCGCGACAGGCCGAGCAGTACTTC. The complete variable domain, with remaining parts taken from reference TRBV5-5 and TRBJ2-7, reads DAGVTQSPTHLIKTRGQQVTLRCSPISGHKSVSWYQQVLGQGPQFIFQYYEKEERGRGNFPDRFSARQFPNYSSELNVNALLLGDSALYLCASSSRQAEQYFGPGTRLTVT.

The genes are TRBV28 and TRBJ2-7; a possible D gene is TRBD2 (5 bases). Germline V CDR1 and CDR2: MDHEN, SYDVKM. There are 15 residues in the CDR3. Trimming took off 6 bases at V and 0 bases at J, with 15 bases between the two ends. CDR3 nucleotide sequence: TGTGCCAGCAGCCCCGCGGGCCGCAACTCCTACGAGCAGTACTTC. It specifies CASSPAGRNSYEQYF.

The V call is TRBV6-1, the J call TRBJ2-4; the match to TRBD1 covers 9 bases. V lost 5 bases, J lost 9 bases, and 5 bases stayed unmatched. Germline V gives CDR1 MNHNS, CDR2 SASEGT. The CDR3 totals 13 residues. The CDR3 nucleotides read TGTGCCAGCAGTCTAAGGACAGGGGTCATTCAGTACTTC. Translating gives CASSLRTGVIQYF.

A word on this clone: Different DNA sequences within this sample yield the same CDR3. This sequence joins TRBV5-1 and TRBJ1-3; unclear D gene. The V gene lost 1 base and the J gene lost 0 bases, with 8 bases spanning the gap. Germline values: CDR1 SGHRS, CDR2 YFSETQ. CDR3 size: 15 residues. The CDR3 here is CASSLSHSSGNTIYF. The CDR3 region has the DNA TGCGCCAGCAGCTTGTCTCATAGCTCTGGAAACACCATATATTTT.